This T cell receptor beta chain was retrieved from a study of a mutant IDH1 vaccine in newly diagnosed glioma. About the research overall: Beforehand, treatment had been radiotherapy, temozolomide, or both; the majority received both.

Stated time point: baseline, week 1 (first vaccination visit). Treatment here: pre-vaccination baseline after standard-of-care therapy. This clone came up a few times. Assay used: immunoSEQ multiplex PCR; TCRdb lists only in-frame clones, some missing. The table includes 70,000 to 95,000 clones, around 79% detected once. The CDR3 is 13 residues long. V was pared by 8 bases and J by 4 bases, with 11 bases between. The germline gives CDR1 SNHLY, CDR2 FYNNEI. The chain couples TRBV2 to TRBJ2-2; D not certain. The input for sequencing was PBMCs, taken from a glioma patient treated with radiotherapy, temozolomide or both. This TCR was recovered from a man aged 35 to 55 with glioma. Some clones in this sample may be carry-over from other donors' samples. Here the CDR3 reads CASANSLTGELFF. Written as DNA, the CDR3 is TGTGCCAGCGCTAACAGCCTCACCGGGGAGCTGTTTTTT.